The clone carrying this TCR beta chain has more than one count but fewer than ten. Its antigen is currently unknown. Tagging with unique molecular identifiers was a feature of the TCR beta cDNA libraries. TCRdb used MiXCR to reprocess the PCR reads, holding one entry per CDR3 protein. The sample records roughly 540,000 distinct CDR3 sequences, under 40% being singletons. Germline CDR1 is ENHRY and CDR2 is SYGVKD. This CDR3 has 15 residues. V lost 0 bases to trimming and J lost 3 bases; unmatched junction nucleotides: 2. The data originate from a study of post-analysis software for immune sequencing data. Study in general: The disease courses spanned relapsing-remitting, secondary progressive and progressive-relapsing forms of multiple sclerosis.

Study-wide results and limits: The five TRBV segments detected at higher frequency in patients than in controls included TRBV5-6, TRBV5-1 and TRBV20-1.

This receptor was identified in a girl aged 2-17 years with multiple sclerosis. V and J are TRBV10-3 and TRBJ1-1; 9 bases are shared with TRBD1. The sample consisted of blood. The CDR3 here is CAISESGQGDTEAFF. The CDR3 nucleotides are TGTGCCATCAGTGAGTCGGGACAGGGAGACACTGAAGCTTTCTTT.